Sequencing of this TCR beta chain was carried out in a study of blood T cell repertoires in COVID-19. Study-wide context: Acute and convalescent COVID-19 samples came from the United States, Italy and Spain. In each case, the material was cDNA or gDNA derived from T cells, B-cell-depleted T cells, or PBMCs.

Losses at the gene ends were 5 bases for V and 8 bases for J; bases not matched to a gene: 13. CDR1 is MDHEN and CDR2 is SYDVKM in the germline V gene. The CDR3 sequence is 16 residues long. The data were produced by immunoSEQ multiplex PCR, yet TCRdb's version contains in-frame clones alone and is incomplete. Here the sample spans some 110,000 clones, 60% to 85% being singletons. A Seattle source enrolled patients during active infection and followed them longitudinally. This TCR came from a man at least 80 years old with COVID-19, enrolled during active disease. Sequencing was carried out using peripheral blood. The V and J genes are TRBV28 and TRBJ1-4, with 8 positions matching TRBD1. CDR3 loop: CASSPSQGAGVEKLFF. The CDR3, as DNA: TGTGCCAGCAGTCCCAGTCAGGGGGCTGGAGTAGAAAAACTGTTTTTT.